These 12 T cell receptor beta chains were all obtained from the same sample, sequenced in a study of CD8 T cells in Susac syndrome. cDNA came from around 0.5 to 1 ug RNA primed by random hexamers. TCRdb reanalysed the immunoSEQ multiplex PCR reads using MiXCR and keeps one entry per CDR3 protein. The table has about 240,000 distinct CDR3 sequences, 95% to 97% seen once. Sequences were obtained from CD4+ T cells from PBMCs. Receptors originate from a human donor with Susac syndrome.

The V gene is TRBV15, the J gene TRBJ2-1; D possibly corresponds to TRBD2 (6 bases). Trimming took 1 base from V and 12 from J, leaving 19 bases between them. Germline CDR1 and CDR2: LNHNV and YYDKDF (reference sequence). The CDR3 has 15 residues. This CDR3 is CATSRATTSPKGQFF. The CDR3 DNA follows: TGTGCCACCAGCAGAGCAACAACTAGCCCAAAGGGGCAGTTCTTC.

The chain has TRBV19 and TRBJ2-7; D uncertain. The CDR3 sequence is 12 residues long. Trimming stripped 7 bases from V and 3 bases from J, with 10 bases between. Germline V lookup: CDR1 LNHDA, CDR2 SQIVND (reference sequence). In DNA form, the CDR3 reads TGTGCCAGTACCGGAAGTGGCTACGAGCAGTACTTC. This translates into CASTGSGYEQYF.

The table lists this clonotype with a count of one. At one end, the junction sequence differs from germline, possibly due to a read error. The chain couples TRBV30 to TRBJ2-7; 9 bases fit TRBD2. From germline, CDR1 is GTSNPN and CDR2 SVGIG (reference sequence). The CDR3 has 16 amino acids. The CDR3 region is CAWSAGGGDYSYEQYF. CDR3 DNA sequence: TGCGCCTGGAGTGCGGGAGGGGGGGATTATTCCTACGAGCAGTACTTC.

The CDR3 reads CASSFAFGRRNEQFF. For the CDR3, the DNA is TGTGCCAGCAGCTTTGCATTTGGGCGTAGGAATGAGCAGTTCTTC. This rearrangement joins TRBV7-9 to TRBJ2-1; unclear D gene. The CDR3 is 15 residues long. Trimming cost V 3 bases and J 7 bases, with 16 bases left between them. CDR1 is SEHNR, CDR2 FQNEAQ, per germline (reference sequence).

Written as DNA, the CDR3 is TGTGCCAGCAGTAGGACGTCGCGATGGGAGACCCAGTACTTC. Translating gives CASSRTSRWETQYF. This chain uses TRBV6-1 with TRBJ2-5; D remains ambiguous. The CDR3 loop spans 14 amino acids. Germline CDR1 MNHNS, CDR2 SASEGT. V was pared by 5 bases and J by 5 bases, with 15 bases between.

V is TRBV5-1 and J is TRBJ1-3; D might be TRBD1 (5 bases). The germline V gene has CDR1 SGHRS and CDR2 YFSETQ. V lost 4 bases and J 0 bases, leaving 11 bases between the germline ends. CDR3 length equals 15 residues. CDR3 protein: CASSTDRPSGNTIYF. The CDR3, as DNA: TGCGCCAGCAGCACCGACAGACCCTCTGGAAACACCATATATTTT.

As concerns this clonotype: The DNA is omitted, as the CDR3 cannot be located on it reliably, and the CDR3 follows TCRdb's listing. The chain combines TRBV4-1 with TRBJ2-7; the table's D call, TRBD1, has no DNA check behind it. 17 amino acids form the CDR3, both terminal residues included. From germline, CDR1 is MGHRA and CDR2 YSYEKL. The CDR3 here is CASSQFGSGTRTYEQYF.

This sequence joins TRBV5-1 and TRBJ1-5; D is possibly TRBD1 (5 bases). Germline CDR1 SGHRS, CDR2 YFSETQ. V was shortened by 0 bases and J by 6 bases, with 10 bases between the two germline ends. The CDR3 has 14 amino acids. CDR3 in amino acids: CASSLEGRGQPQHF. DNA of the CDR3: TGCGCCAGCAGCTTGGAGGGTAGGGGTCAGCCCCAGCATTTT.

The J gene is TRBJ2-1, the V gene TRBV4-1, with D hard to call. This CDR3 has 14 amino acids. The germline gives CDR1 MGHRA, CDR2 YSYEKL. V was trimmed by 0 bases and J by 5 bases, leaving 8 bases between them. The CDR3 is CASSQDWLNNEQFF. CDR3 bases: TGCGCCAGCAGCCAAGATTGGTTAAACAATGAGCAGTTCTTC.

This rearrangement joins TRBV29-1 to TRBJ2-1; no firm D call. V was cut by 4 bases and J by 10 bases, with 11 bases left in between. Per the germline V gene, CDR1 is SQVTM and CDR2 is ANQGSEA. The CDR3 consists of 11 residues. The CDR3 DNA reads TGCAGCGTTGGCTCGCCCCGGGAGCAGTTCTTC. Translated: CSVGSPREQFF.

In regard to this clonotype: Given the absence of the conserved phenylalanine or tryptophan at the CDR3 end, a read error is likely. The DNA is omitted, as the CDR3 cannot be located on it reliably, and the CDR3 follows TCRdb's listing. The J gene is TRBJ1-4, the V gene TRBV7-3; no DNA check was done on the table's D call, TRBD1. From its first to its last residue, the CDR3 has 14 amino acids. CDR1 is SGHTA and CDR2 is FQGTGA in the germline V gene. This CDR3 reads CASSSIPRGGQTSI.

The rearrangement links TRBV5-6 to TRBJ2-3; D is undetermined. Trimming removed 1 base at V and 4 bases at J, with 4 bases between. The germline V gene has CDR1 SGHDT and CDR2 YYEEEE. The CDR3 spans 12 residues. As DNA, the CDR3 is TGTGCCAGCAGCTTGACAGCAGATACGCAGTATTTT. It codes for CASSLTADTQYF.